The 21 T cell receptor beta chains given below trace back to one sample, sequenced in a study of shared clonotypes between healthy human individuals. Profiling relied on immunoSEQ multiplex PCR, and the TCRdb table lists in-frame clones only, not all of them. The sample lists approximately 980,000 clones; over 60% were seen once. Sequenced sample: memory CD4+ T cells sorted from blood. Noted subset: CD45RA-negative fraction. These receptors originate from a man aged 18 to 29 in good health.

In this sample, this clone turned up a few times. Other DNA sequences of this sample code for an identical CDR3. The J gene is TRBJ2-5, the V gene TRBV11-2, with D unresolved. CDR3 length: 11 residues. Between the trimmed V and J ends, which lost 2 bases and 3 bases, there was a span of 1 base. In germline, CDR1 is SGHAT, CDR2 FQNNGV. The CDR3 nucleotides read TGTGCCAGCAGCTTAAAAGAGACCCAGTACTTC. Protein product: CASSLKETQYF.

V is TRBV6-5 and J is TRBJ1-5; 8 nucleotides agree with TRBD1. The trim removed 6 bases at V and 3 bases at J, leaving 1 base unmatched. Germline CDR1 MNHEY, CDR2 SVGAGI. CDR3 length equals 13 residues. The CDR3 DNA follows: TGTGCCAGCAGGGGACAGGACAATCAGCCCCAGCATTTT. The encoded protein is CASRGQDNQPQHF.

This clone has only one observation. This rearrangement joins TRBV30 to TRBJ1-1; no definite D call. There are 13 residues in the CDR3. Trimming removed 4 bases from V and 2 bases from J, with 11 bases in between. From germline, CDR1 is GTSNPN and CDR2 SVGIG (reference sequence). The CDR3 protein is CAWKLVQNTEAFF. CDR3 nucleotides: TGTGCCTGGAAATTGGTTCAAAACACTGAAGCTTTCTTT.

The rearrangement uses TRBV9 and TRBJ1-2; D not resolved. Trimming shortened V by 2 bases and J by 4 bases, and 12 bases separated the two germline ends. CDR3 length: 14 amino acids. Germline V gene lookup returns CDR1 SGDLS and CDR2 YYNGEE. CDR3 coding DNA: TGTGCCAGCAGCGTTGGTGGCAGCAGCTATGGCTACACCTTC. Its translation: CASSVGGSSYGYTF.

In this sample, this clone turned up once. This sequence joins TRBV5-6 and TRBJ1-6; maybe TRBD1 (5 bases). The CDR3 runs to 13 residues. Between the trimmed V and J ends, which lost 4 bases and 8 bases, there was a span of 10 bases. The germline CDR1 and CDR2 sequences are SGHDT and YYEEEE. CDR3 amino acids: CASSDYRYSPLHF. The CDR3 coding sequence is TGTGCCAGCAGCGACTACAGGTATTCACCCCTCCACTTT.

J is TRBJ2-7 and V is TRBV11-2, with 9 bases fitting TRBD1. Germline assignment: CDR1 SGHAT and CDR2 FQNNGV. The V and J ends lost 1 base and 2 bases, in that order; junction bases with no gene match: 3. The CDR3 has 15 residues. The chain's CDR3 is CASSLGDRVPYEQYF. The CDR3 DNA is TGTGCCAGCAGCTTAGGGGACAGGGTCCCCTACGAGCAGTACTTC.

As DNA, the CDR3 is TGTGCCTGGGCATTCGGCCAGGGGCCTCTCCTCGAGCAGTACTTC. As protein: CAWAFGQGPLLEQYF. The chain couples TRBV30 to TRBJ2-7; the D gene is possibly TRBD1 (6 bases). Trimming stripped 5 bases from V and 6 bases from J, with 23 bases between. This CDR3 has 15 residues. CDR1 GTSNPN and CDR2 SVGIG come from the germline V gene (reference sequence). The whole variable domain, remainder taken from reference TRBV30 and TRBJ2-7, is SQTIHQWPATLVQPVGSPLSLECTVEGTSNPNLYWYRQAAGRGLQLLFYSVGIGQISSEVPQNLSASRPQDRQFILSSKKLLLSDSGFYLCAWAFGQGPLLEQYFGPGTRLTVT.

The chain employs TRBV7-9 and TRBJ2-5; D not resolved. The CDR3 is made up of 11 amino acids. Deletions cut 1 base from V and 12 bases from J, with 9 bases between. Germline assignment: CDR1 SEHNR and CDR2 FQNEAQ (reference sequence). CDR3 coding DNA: TGTGCCAGCAGCTTAGGACTCGAAGAGTACTTC. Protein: CASSLGLEEYF.

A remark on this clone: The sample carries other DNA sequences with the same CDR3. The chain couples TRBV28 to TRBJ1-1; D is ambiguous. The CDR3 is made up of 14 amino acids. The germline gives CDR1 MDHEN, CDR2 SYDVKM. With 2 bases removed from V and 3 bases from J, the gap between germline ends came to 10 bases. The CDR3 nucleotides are TGTGCCAGCAGTTTACGCGCGCCGTACACTGAAGCTTTCTTT. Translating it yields CASSLRAPYTEAFF.

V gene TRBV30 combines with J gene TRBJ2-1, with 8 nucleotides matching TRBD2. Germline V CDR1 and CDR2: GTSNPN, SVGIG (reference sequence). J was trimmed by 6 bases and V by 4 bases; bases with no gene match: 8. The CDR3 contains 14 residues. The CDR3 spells CAWKAGGGFNEQFF. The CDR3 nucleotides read TGTGCCTGGAAGGCAGGCGGGGGGTTCAATGAGCAGTTCTTC.

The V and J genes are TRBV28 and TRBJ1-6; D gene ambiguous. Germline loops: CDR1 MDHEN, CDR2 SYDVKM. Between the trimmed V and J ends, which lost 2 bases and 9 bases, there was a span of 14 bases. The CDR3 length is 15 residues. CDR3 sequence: CASSLMQESRSPLHF. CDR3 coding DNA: TGTGCCAGCAGTTTAATGCAGGAGAGTCGTTCACCCCTCCACTTT.

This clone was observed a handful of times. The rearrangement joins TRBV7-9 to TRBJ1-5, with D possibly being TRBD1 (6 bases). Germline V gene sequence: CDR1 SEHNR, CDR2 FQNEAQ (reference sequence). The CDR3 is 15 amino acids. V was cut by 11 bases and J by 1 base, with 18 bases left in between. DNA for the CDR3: TGTGCCCCAGCGTTATTCCAGGGGAGCAATCAGCCCCAGCATTTT. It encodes CAPALFQGSNQPQHF.

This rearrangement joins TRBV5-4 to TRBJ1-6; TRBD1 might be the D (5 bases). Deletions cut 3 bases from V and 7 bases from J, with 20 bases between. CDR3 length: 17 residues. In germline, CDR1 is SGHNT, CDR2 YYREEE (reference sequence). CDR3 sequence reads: CASSWGSNRGENSPLHF. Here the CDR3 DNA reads TGTGCCAGCAGCTGGGGGAGCAATAGGGGAGAGAATTCACCCCTCCACTTT.

The CDR3 here is CASSVALAALYEQYF. The CDR3 DNA reads TGTGCCAGCAGCGTGGCTCTAGCTGCCCTCTACGAGCAGTACTTC. The V gene is TRBV5-5, the J gene TRBJ2-7; D might be TRBD2 (5 bases). From germline, CDR1 is SGHKS and CDR2 YYEKEE (reference sequence). This CDR3 has 15 residues. The germline V and J ends were trimmed by 4 bases and 3 bases, with 17 bases remaining between them.

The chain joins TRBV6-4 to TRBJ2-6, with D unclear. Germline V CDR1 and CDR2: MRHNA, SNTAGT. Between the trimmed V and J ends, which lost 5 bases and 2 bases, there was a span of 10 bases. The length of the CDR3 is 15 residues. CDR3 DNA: TGTGCCAGCAGTAATAAGGTGGCTGGGGCCAACGTCCTGACTTTC. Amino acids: CASSNKVAGANVLTF.

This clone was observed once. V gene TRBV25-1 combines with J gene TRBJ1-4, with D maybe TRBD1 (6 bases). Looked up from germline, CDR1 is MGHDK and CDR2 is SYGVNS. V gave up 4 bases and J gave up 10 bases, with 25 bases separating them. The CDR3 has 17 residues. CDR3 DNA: TGTGCCAGCAGTGCGACAACACCGACAGGACGAATCGGAAAACTGTTTTTT. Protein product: CASSATTPTGRIGKLFF. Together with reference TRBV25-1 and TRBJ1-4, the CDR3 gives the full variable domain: EADIYQTPRYLVIGTGKKITLECSQTMGHDKMYWYQQDPGMELHLIHYSYGVNSTEKGDLSSESTVSRIRTEHFPLTLESARPSHTSQYLCASSATTPTGRIGKLFFGSGTQLSVL.

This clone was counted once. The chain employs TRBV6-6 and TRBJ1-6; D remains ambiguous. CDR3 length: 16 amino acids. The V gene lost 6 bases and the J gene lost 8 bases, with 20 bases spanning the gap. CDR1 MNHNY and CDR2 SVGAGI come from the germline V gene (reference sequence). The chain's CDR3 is CASRNPFWNLDSPLHF. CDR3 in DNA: TGTGCCAGCAGGAATCCCTTCTGGAATTTGGATTCACCCCTCCACTTT.

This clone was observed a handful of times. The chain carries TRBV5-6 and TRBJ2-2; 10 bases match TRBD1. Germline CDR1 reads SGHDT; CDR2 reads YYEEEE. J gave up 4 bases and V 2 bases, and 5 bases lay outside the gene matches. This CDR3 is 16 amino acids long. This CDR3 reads CASSLPGQGTTGELFF. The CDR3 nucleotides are TGTGCCAGCAGCTTACCGGGACAGGGGACCACCGGGGAGCTGTTTTTT.

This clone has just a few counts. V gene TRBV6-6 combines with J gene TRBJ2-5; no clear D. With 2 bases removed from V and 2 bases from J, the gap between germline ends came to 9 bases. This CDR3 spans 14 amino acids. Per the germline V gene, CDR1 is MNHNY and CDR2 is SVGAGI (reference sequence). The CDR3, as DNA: TGTGCCAGCAGTTACGGCGGACCACAAGAGACCCAGTACTTC. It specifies CASSYGGPQETQYF.

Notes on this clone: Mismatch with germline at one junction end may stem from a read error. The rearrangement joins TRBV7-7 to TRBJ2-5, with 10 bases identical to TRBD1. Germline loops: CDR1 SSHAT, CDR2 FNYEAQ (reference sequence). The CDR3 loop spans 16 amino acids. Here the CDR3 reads CASSPLGQGGRETQYF. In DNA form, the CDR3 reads TGTGCTAGCAGCCCCCTCGGACAGGGGGGGCGAGAGACCCAGTACTTC. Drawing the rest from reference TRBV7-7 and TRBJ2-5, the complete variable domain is GAGVSQSPRYKVTKRGQDVTLRCDPISSHATLYWYQQALGQGPEFLTYFNYEAQPDKSGLPSDRFSAERPEGSISTLTIQRTEQRDSAMYRCASSPLGQGGRETQYFGPGTRLLVL.

CDR3 sequence: CASSFGQNTGELFF. The CDR3 nucleotides read TGTGCCAGCAGCTTCGGGCAGAACACCGGGGAGCTGTTTTTT. The chain combines TRBV7-2 with TRBJ2-2; D is unclear. Germline loops: CDR1 SGHTA, CDR2 FQGNSA. This CDR3 is built from 14 residues. Trimming stripped 3 bases from V and 1 base from J, with 6 bases between. The variable domain in full, with the rest retrieved from reference TRBV7-2 and TRBJ2-2, is GAGVSQSPSNKVTEKGKDVELRCDPISGHTALYWYRQSLGQGLEFLIYFQGNSAPDKSGLPSDRFSAERTGGSVSTLTIQRTQQEDSAVYLCASSFGQNTGELFFGEGSRLTVL.